The clone carrying this T cell receptor (beta chain) was counted a single time. The data stem from a study of blood T cell repertoires in COVID-19. Assay used: immunoSEQ multiplex PCR; TCRdb lists only in-frame clones, some missing. The repertoire holds fewer than 350,000 clones, around 90% seen once, with roughly 4% in the top ten. V shed 7 bases and J 9 bases; nucleotides not matched to a gene: 13. The germline V gene encodes CDR1 KGHDR and CDR2 SFDVKD. This CDR3 region has 16 residues. Material for sequencing was PBMCs or T cells enriched from blood (not recorded which). The clonotype comes from a young woman with acute COVID-19. The rearrangement links TRBV24-1 to TRBJ2-4; 11 bases line up with TRBD1. The CDR3 sequence is CATRPGQDRGRVIQYF. The CDR3 DNA follows: TGTGCCACCAGGCCCGGTCAGGACAGGGGGCGGGTCATTCAGTACTTC.